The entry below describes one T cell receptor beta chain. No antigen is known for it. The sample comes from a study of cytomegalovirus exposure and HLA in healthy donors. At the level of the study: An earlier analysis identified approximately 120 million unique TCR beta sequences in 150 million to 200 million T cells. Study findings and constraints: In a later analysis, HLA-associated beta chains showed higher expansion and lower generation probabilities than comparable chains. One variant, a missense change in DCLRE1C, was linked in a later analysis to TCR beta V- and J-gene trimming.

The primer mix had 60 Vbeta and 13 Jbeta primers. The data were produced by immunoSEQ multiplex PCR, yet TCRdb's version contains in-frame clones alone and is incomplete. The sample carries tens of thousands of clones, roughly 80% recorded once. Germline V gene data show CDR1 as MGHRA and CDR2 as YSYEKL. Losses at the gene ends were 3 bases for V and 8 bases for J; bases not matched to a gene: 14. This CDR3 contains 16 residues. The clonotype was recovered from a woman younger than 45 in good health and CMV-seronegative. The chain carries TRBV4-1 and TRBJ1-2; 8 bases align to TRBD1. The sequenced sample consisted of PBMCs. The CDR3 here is CASSQLLIQGVVGYTF. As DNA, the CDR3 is TGCGCCAGCAGCCAGTTATTAATACAGGGGGTAGTGGGCTACACCTTC.